This T cell receptor beta chain was captured in a study of CD8+ T cells in alopecia areata (dated by TCRdb to 2017 to 2018). Concerning the study at large: Treated patients were enrolled in an open-label pilot trial of oral tofacitinib, 5 to 10 mg twice daily, for moderate-to-severe alopecia areata. Tofacitinib-treated patients had biopsies at baseline and at 4 and 24 weeks of treatment, with a later scalp biopsy in several patients. The study used high-throughput TCRbeta sequencing to examine T cell clonal expansion in alopecia areata, in both the C3H/HeJ mouse model and human patients. Clonality in the scalp was compared among normal scalp (n=4), patchy alopecia areata scalp (n=8), and alopecia totalis/universalis scalp (n=8). In humans, TCRbeta sequencing was performed on scalp tissue and on sorted CD4+ and CD8+ peripheral blood T cells from healthy controls and from patients with patchy or totalis/universalis alopecia areata. TCRbeta CDR3 regions were amplified by immunoSEQ multiplex PCR with 35 Vbeta forward and 13 Jbeta reverse primers. The RNA source kit depended on sample type: the PAXgene miRNA kit for fixed scalp, the miRNeasy kit for PBMCs, and the RNeasy kit for mouse skin. Patients stayed on tofacitinib for 6 to 18 months and then had 6 months of follow-up off drug so that delayed response and recurrence could be assessed. In treated patients, disease severity was measured using the SALT score, which gives the percentage of scalp surface area affected. Beyond this particular receptor, the publication reports: Many expanded lesional clones were found to persist in scalp and blood during tofacitinib treatment, and relapse after treatment cessation may be partly explained by this persistence. Because the treated cohort was small and had just a single nonresponder, larger studies are needed to establish links between baseline CD8+ expansion and response. Unlike mouse skin, which is dominated by gammadelta T cells, normal human skin has resident alphabeta T cells that are also sequenced, and this complicates analysis of the scalp TCR repertoire. TCR sequences shared between patients were less clear than in mice, possibly partly because of HLA diversity in the patient population. Tofacitinib significantly decreased scalp clonality and the number of expanded CD8+ clones among the top 100 scalp clones. Lesional scalp, especially in alopecia totalis/universalis, showed higher clonality and more expanded CD8+ clones than normal scalp, suggesting antigenic drive.

Library creation used the immunoSEQ multiplex PCR assay. RNA was extracted from all samples and reverse transcribed into cDNA, which served as template for TCR sequencing. First-strand cDNA was synthesized using SuperScript III with a 2:1 mix of oligo-dT and random hexamers. Amplification bias was assessed with a synthetic immune receptor repertoire, and residual bias was removed computationally. Regarding the original processing steps: After raw reads were preprocessed to remove errors, the CDR3 was defined following IMGT conventions as running from the conserved cysteine to phenylalanine. To get clonality, Shannon entropy was normalized by log2 of the number of productive unique TCRs and the result was subtracted from 1. CD4 or CD8 identity of scalp clones was inferred by cross-referencing scalp TCRbeta sequences with sorted blood CD4 and CD8 repertoires. The clones in this table, taken by TCRdb from immuneACCESS, are in-frame only. Not every clone is retained; where verified, under half of the shortfall comes from an unresolved V gene, and the cause of the rest is unknown. V, J and clone size reflect that table, while D and trimming were determined from the DNA. The sample table contains some 190,000 clones; only one count was recorded for approximately 56% of them. Together, the top ten hold over 0.55% of the sample.

The time point label for this specimen denotes: 4 weeks on oral tofacitinib. Read against the paper, the sample's treatment or condition label means: oral pan-JAK inhibitor, 5-10 mg twice daily. Lesional scalp punch biopsies and peripheral blood were obtained from alopecia areata patients. PBMCs were isolated by density centrifugation and stained for CD3, CD4 and CD8, after which CD4+ and CD8+ T cells were sorted on a FACSAria. Worth noting for this clone: Its binding antigen is unknown. Base qualities are not recorded, but no much larger clone differs from it by a single base.

CDR1 and CDR2 are read off the germline V gene (reference sequence) as MNHEY and SMNVEV. Measured from the cysteine to the phenylalanine, the CDR3 is 14 residues long. Of all the DNA, just the CDR3 is kept, 42 bases in frame from base 1. V loses 3 bases of germline sequence and J loses 7 bases, and the interval between the two ends is 16 bases. The clonotype was recovered from a human donor with alopecia areata. The sequences come from CD4+ T cells sorted from blood, collected at week 4, from a patient treated with tofacitinib. Here the chain combines TRBV27 and TRBJ2-7; TRBD2 might be the D gene, on 5 matching bases. The bases are TGTGCCAGCAGTTTCTGGACCGGGGATGAGGAGCAGTACTTC. Its coded protein is CASSFWTGDEEQYF.